This record looks at one T cell receptor (beta chain) sequence and its context. Its antigen is as yet unknown. The V gene's germline CDR1 is SQVTM and CDR2 ANQGSEA. After removal of 6 bases from V and 6 bases from J, the junction contained 11 bases not matched to a gene. This CDR3 is built from 14 residues. The sample is drawn from a study of T-cell reconstitution after alpha-beta-depleted transplantation in children. Notes on the study in general: Some patients' high day-60 TCRbeta diversity was attributed to recipient cells surviving conditioning. Newly made T cells mostly supplied T-cell counts and diversity one year after transplant.

Unique molecular identifiers tagged the TCRbeta library. TCRdb re-called the PCR reads through MiXCR, storing one row per CDR3 protein. Of 610,000 or so distinct CDR3 sequences listed, roughly a quarter were seen once; the top ten hold around a third. The chain links TRBV29-1 to TRBJ2-1, with 7 bases identical to TRBD1. The specimen comprised PBMCs, sampled before TCRalphabeta/CD19-depleted stem cell transplant. The origin of this receptor is a boy younger than two with Wiskott-Aldrich syndrome, due to receive a stem cell transplant. CDR3 loop: CSVLGSKGANEQFF. The CDR3 nucleotides are TGCAGCGTCCTGGGATCAAAGGGGGCCAATGAGCAGTTCTTC.